The 26 T cell receptor beta chains reported below all come from one sample, sequenced in a study of CD8 T cells in Susac syndrome. When the RNA was reverse transcribed, random hexamers were used with an input of 0.5 to 1 ug. TCRdb reanalysed the immunoSEQ multiplex PCR reads using MiXCR and keeps one entry per CDR3 protein. The table has under 95,000 distinct CDR3 sequences, about 95% seen once. The sequenced sample consisted of CD8+ T cells from PBMCs. The receptors derive from a human donor with Susac syndrome.

The table lists this clonotype with a count of one. The chain couples TRBV18 to TRBJ1-4, with D possibly matching TRBD1 (5 bases). Germline V gene data show CDR1 as KGHSH and CDR2 as LQKENI. V lost 8 bases and J lost 5, with 9 bases in between. The CDR3 is 12 residues long. CDR3 DNA sequence: TGTGCCAGCGCCGAGGGGAATGAAAAACTGTTTTTT. Translating gives CASAEGNEKLFF.

This chain links TRBV20-1 with TRBJ2-7; D is perhaps TRBD1 (5 bases). The CDR3 runs to 13 residues. V was trimmed by 2 bases and J by 5 bases, leaving 13 bases between them. The germline V gene encodes CDR1 DFQATT and CDR2 SNEGSKA (reference sequence). Here the CDR3 DNA reads TGCAGTGCTAGACAGGGCAGGCTCCACGAGCAGTACTTC. This gives the protein CSARQGRLHEQYF.

The chain combines TRBV28 with TRBJ2-5; D gene unclear. This CDR3 is built from 16 residues. The V end lost 3 bases, the J end lost 4 bases, and 18 bases lay between the germline ends. The germline V gene encodes CDR1 MDHEN and CDR2 SYDVKM. The CDR3 protein is CASSLGDGPPLETQYF. The CDR3 DNA reads as TGTGCCAGCAGTTTGGGTGACGGACCTCCATTAGAGACCCAGTACTTC.

The chain carries TRBV27 and TRBJ2-7; no firm D call. Trimming stripped 3 bases from V and 6 bases from J, with 18 bases between. The CDR3 is 15 residues long. Germline V gene lookup returns CDR1 MNHEY and CDR2 SMNVEV (reference sequence). In DNA form, the CDR3 reads TGTGCCAGCAGTTTTATTGGTGCAGGAATTGGCGAGCAGTACTTC. Protein sequence: CASSFIGAGIGEQYF.

The chain carries TRBV4-1 and TRBJ2-1; 11 positions agree with TRBD1. CDR1 MGHRA and CDR2 YSYEKL come from the germline V gene. The V segment lost 2 bases and the J segment 8 bases; nucleotides outside the gene matches: 5. CDR3 length: 15 residues. The CDR3 coding sequence is TGCGCCAGCAGCCAAAGGACAGGGGGCTTCGATGAGCAGTTCTTC. Its protein product is CASSQRTGGFDEQFF.

This chain joins TRBV29-1 and TRBJ2-2, with 9 nucleotides matching TRBD2. In germline, CDR1 is SQVTM, CDR2 ANQGSEA. The CDR3 is made up of 16 amino acids. With 1 base clipped from V and 4 bases from J, the junction kept 7 bases outside the gene matches. In DNA form, the CDR3 reads TGCAGCGTTGAAGGGTCTAGCGGGAACCCCACCGGGGAGCTGTTTTTT. Its translation is CSVEGSSGNPTGELFF.

The chain recombines TRBV6-6 with TRBJ1-1; D is unresolved. The CDR3 consists of 16 residues. Trimming took off 0 bases at V and 3 bases at J, with 14 bases between the two ends. In germline, CDR1 is MNHNY, CDR2 SVGAGI (reference sequence). The CDR3 protein is CASSYSIRGLDTEAFF. The CDR3, as DNA: TGTGCCAGCAGTTACTCGATACGGGGTCTGGACACTGAAGCTTTCTTT.

The chain uses TRBV20-1 and TRBJ2-7; unclear D gene. CDR1 and CDR2 from the germline V gene are DFQATT and SNEGSKA (reference sequence). V was cut by 3 bases and J by 4 bases, with 19 bases left in between. The CDR3 has 15 amino acids. As DNA, the CDR3 is TGCAGTGCTAGGGGTCCCAGGATGATCGGGTACGAGCAGTACTTC. Encoded protein: CSARGPRMIGYEQYF.

The genes are TRBV28 and TRBJ2-7; D not resolved. This CDR3 has 11 amino acids. V lost 2 bases, J lost 3 bases, and 2 bases lay in between. Germline CDR1 is MDHEN and CDR2 is SYDVKM. CDR3 sequence (DNA): TGTGCCAGCAGTTTAAACTACGAGCAGTACTTC. As protein: CASSLNYEQYF.

V is TRBV2 and J is TRBJ1-1; no clear D gene. CDR1 SNHLY and CDR2 FYNNEI come from the germline V gene. The V end lost 8 bases, the J end lost 3 bases, and 7 bases lay between the germline ends. This CDR3 spans 11 amino acids. The CDR3 sequence is CASVRDTEAFF. The CDR3 DNA is TGTGCCAGCGTGAGGGACACTGAAGCTTTCTTT.

This sequence joins TRBV12-3 or TRBV12-4 and TRBJ2-5; D unresolved. This CDR3 has 13 amino acids. V lost 7 bases to trimming and J lost 0 bases, with 9 bases between them. This CDR3 is CASTHSNQETQYF. CDR3 DNA: TGTGCCAGCACTCATTCCAACCAAGAGACCCAGTACTTC.

The CDR3 DNA follows: TGTGCCAGCAGCCCAGTGCTAGCGGGCTCCTACAATGAGCAGTTCTTC. This translates into CASSPVLAGSYNEQFF. The rearrangement joins TRBV2 to TRBJ2-1, with TRBD2 matching over 8 bases. The CDR3 covers 16 residues. The germline CDR1 and CDR2 sequences are SNHLY and FYNNEI. The junction had 7 bases not matched to a gene; V was cut back by 6 bases and J by 0 bases.

The J gene is TRBJ2-5, the V gene TRBV5-1; D could derive from TRBD1 or TRBD2 (6 bases each). There are 16 residues in the CDR3. The germline gives CDR1 SGHRS, CDR2 YFSETQ. Trimming cost V 1 base and J 0 bases, with 13 bases left between them. CDR3 region: CASSLLSGEDQETQYF. The CDR3 nucleotides are TGCGCCAGCAGCTTGTTGTCAGGGGAGGACCAAGAGACCCAGTACTTC. Complete variable domain (other parts from reference TRBV5-1 and TRBJ2-5): KAGVTQTPRYLIKTRGQQVTLSCSPISGHRSVSWYQQTPGQGLQFLFEYFSETQRNKGNFPGRFSGRQFSNSRSEMNVSTLELGDSALYLCASSLLSGEDQETQYFGPGTRLLVL.

The V gene is TRBV5-1, the J gene TRBJ2-3; 10 bases agree with TRBD2. The germline V gene has CDR1 SGHRS and CDR2 YFSETQ. The CDR3 totals 15 residues. V lost 4 bases and J lost 10; bases outside the gene matches: 12. CDR3 sequence reads: CASSTELAGDSPQYF. The CDR3 DNA reads as TGCGCCAGCAGCACGGAGCTAGCGGGAGATAGTCCGCAGTATTTT.

V and J are TRBV5-6 and TRBJ2-7, with D possibly TRBD1 on 6 matching bases. Trimming removed 7 bases from V and 4 bases from J, with 15 bases in between. This CDR3 contains 13 residues. Germline V lookup: CDR1 SGHDT, CDR2 YYEEEE. The chain's CDR3 is CASWAGAGYEQYF. CDR3 in DNA: TGTGCCAGCTGGGCAGGGGCAGGATACGAGCAGTACTTC.

The V call is TRBV29-1, the J call TRBJ2-7; 8 nucleotides line up with TRBD1. CDR3 size: 14 residues. V dropped 6 bases and J dropped 0; count of bases not matched to a gene: 7. Germline V gene sequence: CDR1 SQVTM, CDR2 ANQGSEA. The CDR3 spells CSVRTGSSSYEQYF. CDR3 in DNA: TGCAGCGTCCGGACAGGGTCCAGCTCCTACGAGCAGTACTTC.

The chain links TRBV2 to TRBJ2-1, with 9 nucleotides matching TRBD2. CDR3 length: 15 residues. Looked up from germline, CDR1 is SNHLY and CDR2 is FYNNEI. V shed 3 bases and J 2 bases; nucleotides not matched to a gene: 2. CDR3 amino acids: CASSDGTSPYNEQFF. The CDR3 DNA sequence: TGTGCCAGCAGTGACGGGACTAGCCCCTACAATGAGCAGTTCTTC.

The gene calls are TRBV27 and TRBJ2-7; D may be TRBD2 (6 bases). The CDR3 has 13 amino acids. V lost 3 bases and J 6 bases, leaving 12 bases between the germline ends. Germline CDR1 reads MNHEY; CDR2 reads SMNVEV (reference sequence). The CDR3 sequence is CASSLAYGSEQYF. The CDR3 nucleotides are TGTGCCAGCAGTTTGGCCTACGGGAGCGAGCAGTACTTC.

This rearrangement joins TRBV7-9 to TRBJ2-4; no clear D gene. Per germline, CDR1 SEHNR and CDR2 FQNEAQ (reference sequence). V was pared by 1 base and J by 15 bases, with 16 bases between. CDR3 length: 13 residues. This CDR3 reads CASSLGSATEPYF. CDR3 sequence (DNA): TGTGCCAGCAGCTTAGGTTCGGCAACGGAGCCGTACTTC.

This clonotype was found once. This chain connects TRBV20-1 to TRBJ1-5; D uncertain. This CDR3 comprises 12 residues. Germline CDR1 reads DFQATT; CDR2 reads SNEGSKA (reference sequence). Deletions cut 6 bases from V and 7 bases from J, with 13 bases between. Written as DNA, the CDR3 is TGCAGTGCCATCCCAGAGGGCCAGCCCCAGCATTTT. This translates into CSAIPEGQPQHF.

This chain links TRBV15 with TRBJ2-7; D is unresolved. The CDR3 is made up of 16 amino acids. V lost 0 bases and J 4 bases, leaving 16 bases between the germline ends. CDR1 is LNHNV, CDR2 YYDKDF, per germline (reference sequence). Here the CDR3 reads CATSRESTDPRYEQYF. The CDR3 DNA sequence: TGTGCCACCAGCAGAGAATCAACAGACCCCCGGTACGAGCAGTACTTC.

The V call is TRBV30, the J call TRBJ2-5; TRBD1 might be the D (5 bases). V lost 2 bases, J lost 5 bases, and 18 bases lay in between. The CDR3 is 15 amino acids. The germline V gene has CDR1 GTSNPN and CDR2 SVGIG (reference sequence). CDR3 coding DNA: TGTGCCTGGAGTAGAGGAGCAGGGATGTCGGAGACCCAGTACTTC. Encoded protein: CAWSRGAGMSETQYF.

The chain carries TRBV4-1 and TRBJ1-5; D is unclear. The germline V gene encodes CDR1 MGHRA and CDR2 YSYEKL. The V and J ends lost 1 base and 4 bases respectively, with 8 bases between them. CDR3 length equals 14 residues. The CDR3 protein is CASSQASRNQPQHF. The CDR3 DNA follows: TGCGCCAGCAGCCAAGCATCCCGGAATCAGCCCCAGCATTTT.

V usage is TRBV9 and J usage is TRBJ2-1; D possibly corresponds to TRBD2 (6 bases). This CDR3 has 14 amino acids. The V gene's germline CDR1 is SGDLS and CDR2 YYNGEE. V lost 0 bases, J lost 12 bases, and 16 bases lay in between. CDR3 sequence: CASSVEGTDHSQFF. As DNA, the CDR3 is TGTGCCAGCAGCGTAGAGGGGACTGATCACTCGCAGTTCTTC.

The rearrangement uses TRBV15 and TRBJ2-3; 7 bases fit TRBD1. The length of the CDR3 is 13 residues. Germline CDR1 LNHNV, CDR2 YYDKDF (reference sequence). V lost 6 bases to trimming and J lost 2 bases; unmatched junction nucleotides: 2. CDR3 in amino acids: CATRTGITDTQYF. CDR3 bases: TGTGCCACCAGGACAGGGATCACAGATACGCAGTATTTT.

The chain carries TRBV27 and TRBJ2-7; D possibly corresponds to TRBD2 (7 bases). The CDR3 has 14 amino acids. Trimming pared 2 bases from V and 5 bases from J, leaving 13 bases between. The V gene's germline CDR1 is MNHEY and CDR2 SMNVEV (reference sequence). This CDR3 reads CASSLIRGADEQYF. CDR3 DNA: TGTGCCAGCAGTTTAATCCGGGGGGCCGACGAGCAGTACTTC.